This TCR beta chain emerged from a study of blood T cell repertoires in COVID-19. This CDR3 region has 15 residues. The V end was cut by 3 bases, the J end by 5 bases, with 14 bases between. CDR1 and CDR2 from the germline V gene are SGDLS and YYNGEE. Profiling relied on immunoSEQ multiplex PCR, and the TCRdb table lists in-frame clones only, not all of them. The table lists about 220,000 clones, 87% of them singletons, with 2.6% in the top ten. Input material: PBMCs or T cells enriched from blood (not recorded which). The chain joins TRBV9 to TRBJ1-4; no clear D gene. This clonotype was obtained from a woman aged 25 to 39 with acute COVID-19. CDR3 DNA sequence: TGTGCCAGCAGCGCTACGGCACGGGAGAATGAAAAACTGTTTTTT. Protein product: CASSATARENEKLFF. Full variable domain (remainder filled in from reference TRBV9 and TRBJ1-4): DSGVTQTPKHLITATGQRVTLRCSPRSGDLSVYWYQQSLDQGLQFLIQYYNGEERAKGNILERFSAQQFPDLHSELNLSSLELGDSALYFCASSATARENEKLFFGSGTQLSVL.